This entry is about one TCR beta chain. This record belongs to a study of cytomegalovirus exposure and HLA in healthy donors. Trimming took off 1 base at V and 4 bases at J, with 8 bases between the two ends. Germline V lookup: CDR1 SGHDT, CDR2 YYEEEE. The CDR3 covers 13 residues. PCR was performed using 60 Vbeta and 13 Jbeta primers. The data were produced by immunoSEQ multiplex PCR, yet TCRdb's version contains in-frame clones alone and is incomplete. Counted here are 150,000 to 200,000 clones, about 75% occurring once; the ten biggest clones make up 6.3%. J is TRBJ2-5 and V is TRBV5-6, with D perhaps TRBD2 (5 bases). The TCR sequence derives from a man aged 40-49 years in good health and CMV-seropositive. Sequencing was performed on PBMCs. The DNA for the CDR3 is TGTGCCAGCAGCTTGTTCGCGGGAGAGACCCAGTACTTC. Its protein product is CASSLFAGETQYF.